These 12 T cell receptor beta chains were all obtained from the same sample, sequenced in a study of cytomegalovirus exposure and HLA in healthy donors. Use of 60 Vbeta and 13 Jbeta primers characterized the PCR. Sequencing used immunoSEQ multiplex PCR; TCRdb keeps in-frame clones, though not all of them. The table has roughly 150,000 clones, about four fifths seen once; the top ten hold more than 7%. The source material was PBMCs. These receptors were taken from a male donor in good health and CMV-seropositive.

The V gene is TRBV5-1, the J gene TRBJ2-2; tentative D call: TRBD1 (6 bases). V gave up 4 bases and J gave up 0 bases, with 10 bases separating them. CDR1 and CDR2 from the germline V gene are SGHRS and YFSETQ. CDR3 length: 15 residues. CDR3 DNA: TGCGCCAGCAGCCTAGGACAGCCGAACACCGGGGAGCTGTTTTTT. Its protein product is CASSLGQPNTGELFF.

A few counts support this clone. This chain joins TRBV7-8 and TRBJ2-7, with TRBD1 as a possible D gene (6 bases). Trimming took off 3 bases at V and 2 bases at J, with 11 bases between the two ends. The CDR3 consists of 14 residues. Germline lookup yields CDR1 SGHVS and CDR2 FQNEAQ. This CDR3 is CASSFGQIAYEQYF. CDR3 DNA sequence: TGTGCCAGCAGCTTCGGACAGATAGCCTACGAGCAGTACTTC.

This chain joins TRBV14 and TRBJ2-1, with 9 bases fitting TRBD1. With 4 bases clipped from V and 3 bases from J, the junction kept 7 bases outside the gene matches. This CDR3 region has 16 residues. Germline-derived CDR1 and CDR2 are SGHDN and FVKESK. The chain's CDR3 is CASSPPGTGFYNEQFF. In DNA, the CDR3 is TGTGCCAGCAGCCCACCCGGGACAGGGTTCTACAATGAGCAGTTCTTC.

This chain links TRBV28 with TRBJ1-5; TRBD1 matches 10 bases. Looked up from germline, CDR1 is MDHEN and CDR2 is SYDVKM. The CDR3 spans 16 residues. The ends lost 4 bases at V and 7 bases at J; junction bases unmatched: 10. The CDR3 reads CASSSEGQGWTQPQHF. The CDR3 nucleotides are TGTGCCAGCAGTTCAGAGGGACAGGGGTGGACGCAGCCCCAGCATTTT.

The gene calls are TRBV11-2 and TRBJ2-7; D may be TRBD2 (6 bases). The CDR3 runs to 15 residues. Germline CDR1 reads SGHAT; CDR2 reads FQNNGV. Trimming shortened V by 5 bases and J by 4 bases, and 18 bases separated the two germline ends. CDR3 sequence reads: CASSPNVGLQYEQYF. CDR3 coding DNA: TGTGCCAGCAGCCCAAACGTGGGACTTCAGTACGAGCAGTACTTC.

The rearrangement uses TRBV27 and TRBJ1-1, with 8 nucleotides matching TRBD1. CDR3 length: 13 residues. Looked up from germline, CDR1 is MNHEY and CDR2 is SMNVEV (reference sequence). Trimming took 5 bases from V and 10 from J; bases not matched to a gene: 9. The CDR3 protein is CASSPGQGFGAFF. In nucleotides, the CDR3 is TGTGCCAGCAGTCCAGGACAGGGCTTTGGAGCTTTCTTT.

The CDR3 loop is CASSPRTGMHTEAFF. As DNA, the CDR3 is TGTGCCAGCAGCCCGCGGACAGGGATGCACACTGAAGCTTTCTTT. The V call is TRBV11-3, the J call TRBJ1-1; 8 bases are a match to TRBD1. The ends lost 5 bases at V and 3 bases at J; junction bases unmatched: 8. The CDR3 runs to 15 residues. CDR1 and CDR2 (germline): SGHNT, YENEEA.

Regarding this clone: The junction does not match germline at one end; this may be a read error. V gene TRBV29-1 combines with J gene TRBJ2-6, with a tentative D call TRBD1 (5 bases). Germline CDR1 and CDR2: SQVTM and ANQGSEA. This CDR3 has 13 amino acids. As DNA, the CDR3 is TGCAGCGGTGGGTTCTCTGGGGCCAACGGCCTGACTTTC. Its translation: CSGGFSGANGLTF.

V gene TRBV4-3 combines with J gene TRBJ1-1, with TRBD1 as a possible D gene (6 bases). Trimming took off 5 bases at V and 8 bases at J, with 18 bases between the two ends. The CDR3 has 14 amino acids. CDR1 is LGHNA, CDR2 YSLEER, per germline. The CDR3 loop is CASSNTGRGLEAFF. Here the CDR3 DNA reads TGCGCCAGCAGCAACACAGGGAGGGGGTTGGAAGCTTTCTTT.

The chain combines TRBV19 with TRBJ2-7; TRBD2 agrees at 7 bases. This CDR3 is built from 16 residues. Germline assignment: CDR1 LNHDA and CDR2 SQIVND (reference sequence). Germline trimming cut 5 bases from V and 0 bases from J; bases unmatched to any gene: 10. CDR3 sequence: CASSVLAAGASYEQYF. CDR3 bases: TGTGCCAGTAGTGTTCTAGCGGCAGGAGCCTCCTACGAGCAGTACTTC.

This clone has just one count. The DNA for the CDR3 is TGTGCCAGTAGTCGAGCCGCCCAGCGGCAAATAGCCAAAAACATTCAGTACTTC. It encodes CASSRAAQRQIAKNIQYF. This chain uses TRBV19 with TRBJ2-4, with a weak D call TRBD2 (5 bases). The CDR3 runs to 18 residues. Germline V gene sequence: CDR1 LNHDA, CDR2 SQIVND (reference sequence). The V end lost 5 bases, the J end lost 0 bases, and 20 bases lay between the germline ends. Looking up the rest from reference TRBV19 and TRBJ2-4 gives the full variable domain: DGGITQSPKYLFRKEGQNVTLSCEQNLNHDAMYWYRQDPGQGLRLIYYSQIVNDFQKGDIAEGYSVSREKKESFPLTVTSAQKNPTAFYLCASSRAAQRQIAKNIQYFGAGTRLSVL.

The V and J genes are TRBV6-1 and TRBJ2-7, with 13 bases that match TRBD2. The CDR3 is made up of 15 amino acids. Germline V gene lookup returns CDR1 MNHNS and CDR2 SASEGT. The V segment lost 6 bases and the J segment 6 bases; nucleotides outside the gene matches: 8. CDR3 sequence: CASSPGLAGVREQYF. CDR3 DNA sequence: TGTGCCAGCAGCCCCGGACTAGCGGGAGTCCGCGAGCAGTACTTC.